These 5 T cell receptor beta chains originate from one sample sequenced in a study of blood T cell repertoires in COVID-19. The protocol was immunoSEQ multiplex PCR, while the TCRdb copy is restricted to in-frame clones and leaves out a portion. The sample includes about 180,000 clones, roughly 82% seen only once; the top ten take about 9.7%. Sequencing used PBMCs or T cells enriched from blood (not recorded which). The receptors stem from a woman in her twenties or thirties who had recovered from COVID-19.

V gene TRBV7-9 combines with J gene TRBJ1-1; TRBD1 is a possible D gene (6 bases). V was shortened by 7 bases and J by 1 base, with 25 bases between the two germline ends. Germline-derived CDR1 and CDR2 are SEHNR and FQNEAQ (reference sequence). The CDR3 is made up of 18 amino acids. In DNA, the CDR3 is TGTGCCAGCAACTCTAGGGTTGGGACACTTGGCAAGAACACTGAAGCTTTCTTT. It translates to CASNSRVGTLGKNTEAFF.

CDR3: CAITRPEAFF. CDR3 nucleotide sequence: TGTGCCATTACCAGGCCTGAAGCTTTCTTT. This chain connects TRBV2 to TRBJ1-1, with D unresolved. This CDR3 comprises 10 residues. V lost 10 bases and J 6 bases, leaving 9 bases between the germline ends. Germline CDR1 SNHLY, CDR2 FYNNEI. The entire variable domain, with the rest obtained from reference TRBV2 and TRBJ1-1, is as follows: EPEVTQTPSHQVTQMGQEVILRCVPISNHLYFYWYRQILGQKVEFLVSFYNNEISEKSEIFDDQFSVERPDGSNFTLKIRSTKLEDSAMYFCAITRPEAFFGQGTRLTVV.

The rearrangement uses TRBV6-1 and TRBJ1-5, with D perhaps TRBD1 (5 bases). V lost 2 bases and J 4 bases, leaving 12 bases between the germline ends. CDR3 size: 15 residues. Germline V gives CDR1 MNHNS, CDR2 SASEGT. This CDR3 reads CASSEMVGGNQPQHF. The CDR3 region has the DNA TGTGCCAGCAGTGAAATGGTTGGGGGGAATCAGCCCCAGCATTTT.

This chain links TRBV7-2 with TRBJ1-2; the match to TRBD1 covers 9 bases. V was pared by 3 bases and J by 6 bases, with 17 bases of the junction left unmatched. Germline values: CDR1 SGHTA, CDR2 FQGNSA. The CDR3 sequence is 18 residues long. The CDR3 sequence: CASSFEPGQGFTSDGYTF. The CDR3 DNA reads as TGTGCCAGCAGCTTCGAACCGGGACAGGGTTTTACATCAGATGGCTACACCTTC.

The chain links TRBV6-5 to TRBJ2-3, with a possible D match to TRBD1 (5 bases). Germline-derived CDR1 and CDR2 are MNHEY and SVGAGI. The V end was cut by 6 bases, the J end by 3 bases, with 13 bases between. The CDR3 has 14 amino acids. CDR3 coding DNA: TGTGCCAGCAGGCAGGGTAATCCTACAGATACGCAGTATTTT. Amino acid sequence: CASRQGNPTDTQYF.